Included here is one TCR beta chain sequence, with context. In the original workflow: Estimation of nucleated cell counts relied on the amplification of reference gene primers. Generated by immunoSEQ multiplex PCR, the TCRdb table keeps only in-frame clones and is missing some. D and trimming come from the DNA, and the V and J calls and clone size come from that table. The data hold fewer than 350,000 clones, with around 90% observed a single time. The V segment lost 6 bases and the J segment 2 bases; nucleotides outside the gene matches: 12. Germline V CDR1 and CDR2: LNHNV, YYDKDF (reference sequence). This CDR3 spans 16 amino acids. These data are taken from a study of blood T cell repertoires in COVID-19.

Sequenced input: PBMCs or T cells enriched from blood (not recorded which). The sequence came from a woman aged 25 to 39 who had recovered from COVID-19. The chain employs TRBV15 and TRBJ2-5; 7 bases fit TRBD2. DNA of the CDR3: TGTGCCACCAGTGGGGGGGTGGGACGGATTCAAGAGACCCAGTACTTC. Amino acids: CATSGGVGRIQETQYF.